Detailed here is one T cell receptor beta chain. The antigen is not known. The source of the sample is a study of cytomegalovirus exposure and HLA in healthy donors. With 60 Vbeta and 13 Jbeta primers, the PCR was carried out. Measured with immunoSEQ multiplex PCR; TCRdb has only the in-frame clones, and not every one. The sample holds approximately 180,000 clones; roughly 68% are singletons and the top ten take about 2%. Study observations and caveats: Across donors, presence/absence analyses took sequencing depth to be roughly uniform. A previous analysis found most TCR beta V segments productive roughly 90% or roughly 30% of the time. Later work found that TCR association rates differed between HLA loci; DRB1 had the most and HLA-C the fewest. Researchers reported in a later analysis that a missense DCLRE1C variant was tied to TCR beta V- and J-gene trimming.

CDR1 and CDR2 from the germline V gene are SNHLY and FYNNEI. V was clipped by 5 bases and J by 4 bases; unmatched bases: 7. The CDR3 has 15 amino acids. This TCR came from a woman in her twenties or thirties in good health and CMV-seronegative. Sequenced input: PBMCs. The gene calls are TRBV2 and TRBJ1-2, with 10 positions matching TRBD1. Here the CDR3 reads CASSLTGTGAYGYTF. The CDR3 DNA sequence: TGTGCCAGCAGTCTAACCGGGACAGGGGCCTATGGCTACACCTTC.